The 25 T cell receptor beta chains listed next were all sequenced from one sample in a study of a mutant IDH1 vaccine in newly diagnosed glioma. Assay used: immunoSEQ multiplex PCR; TCRdb lists only in-frame clones, some missing. Of around 92,000 clones in the sample, around four fifths were seen once. Time point of the sample: baseline, week 1 (first vaccination visit). Treatment reported: pre-vaccination baseline after standard-of-care therapy. Source: PBMCs, taken from a glioma patient treated with radiotherapy, temozolomide or both. The receptors shown here come from a woman between 50 and 59 years old with glioma.

The rearrangement links TRBV9 to TRBJ2-1; 12 nucleotides align to TRBD2. CDR3 length equals 16 residues. The V gene's germline CDR1 is SGDLS and CDR2 YYNGEE. With 4 bases clipped from V and 5 bases from J, the junction kept 7 bases outside the gene matches. CDR3 nucleotide sequence: TGTGCCAGCAGCTCTCGGACTAGCGGGGTCCACAATGAGCAGTTCTTC. This sequence encodes CASSSRTSGVHNEQFF.

CDR3 DNA: TGTGCCAGCAGGGTGGACAGGATAGACTATGGCTACACCTTC. This gives the protein CASRVDRIDYGYTF. The chain links TRBV7-2 to TRBJ1-2, with TRBD1 identical over 7 bases. There are 14 residues in the CDR3. The germline V gene encodes CDR1 SGHTA and CDR2 FQGNSA. V trimming: 6 bases; J trimming: 3 bases; junction bases outside the gene matches: 7.

The V and J genes are TRBV5-1 and TRBJ2-2; either TRBD1 or TRBD2 may supply D (5 bases each). V lost 3 bases, J lost 4 bases, and 16 bases lay in between. CDR3 length: 16 amino acids. Germline assignment: CDR1 SGHRS and CDR2 YFSETQ. CDR3 in amino acids: CASSSSRGPPTGELFF. In DNA form, the CDR3 reads TGCGCCAGCAGCTCTTCCCGGGGCCCTCCCACCGGGGAGCTGTTTTTT.

This clone occurred a few times. The V and J genes are TRBV19 and TRBJ1-1, with no clear D. The germline V and J ends were trimmed by 4 bases and 7 bases, with 10 bases remaining between them. There are 12 residues in the CDR3. Germline values: CDR1 LNHDA, CDR2 SQIVND (reference sequence). Here the CDR3 DNA reads TGTGCCAGTAGTACGGGGTTTCTTGAAGCTTTCTTT. Residues: CASSTGFLEAFF.

This clone was seen just once. The J gene is TRBJ2-7, the V gene TRBV28; unclear D gene. This CDR3 has 16 amino acids. V was shortened by 6 bases and J by 1 base, with 19 bases between the two germline ends. The germline V gene encodes CDR1 MDHEN and CDR2 SYDVKM. CDR3 DNA: TGTGCCAGCAGCCCCATTGCCCGCGTCGGTTCCTACGAGCAGTACTTC. As protein: CASSPIARVGSYEQYF.

This chain uses TRBV29-1 with TRBJ2-1; perhaps TRBD1 as D (6 bases). The germline V gene has CDR1 SQVTM and CDR2 ANQGSEA. This CDR3 contains 12 residues. Deletions cut 8 bases from V and 8 bases from J, with 16 bases between. In DNA, the CDR3 is TGCAGCCCCAGGGGCCGAGGGGATGAGCAGTTCTTC. Protein sequence: CSPRGRGDEQFF.

The DNA for the CDR3 is TGTGCCAGTAGTATAGATCAGGGGGGCACTAATGAAAAACTGTTTTTT. Translation gives CASSIDQGGTNEKLFF. The chain couples TRBV19 to TRBJ1-4; TRBD1 matches 7 bases. J lost 2 bases, V lost 0 bases, and 3 bases had no gene match. The CDR3 extends over 16 amino acids. Germline V gene lookup returns CDR1 LNHDA and CDR2 SQIVND (reference sequence).

The rearrangement uses TRBV29-1 and TRBJ1-2, with 12 nucleotides matching TRBD1. CDR1 is SQVTM, CDR2 ANQGSEA, per germline. The junction had 4 bases not matched to a gene; V was cut back by 1 base and J by 4 bases. The CDR3 has 15 residues. The CDR3 region has the DNA TGCAGCGTTGAAGGGGGGACAGGGGGCATCTATGGCTACACCTTC. Protein: CSVEGGTGGIYGYTF.

The chain joins TRBV5-1 to TRBJ1-1, with TRBD1 matching over 7 bases. Germline V gene sequence: CDR1 SGHRS, CDR2 YFSETQ. This CDR3 region has 16 residues. V was pared by 0 bases and J by 4 bases, with 9 bases of the junction left unmatched. The CDR3 loop is CASSLAYLQGPTEAFF. The CDR3 nucleotides are TGCGCCAGCAGCTTGGCTTATTTACAGGGGCCCACTGAAGCTTTCTTT.

The chain links TRBV10-3 to TRBJ1-4; D is ambiguous. The CDR3 has 14 amino acids. V was pared by 2 bases and J by 2 bases, with 6 bases between. Per the germline V gene, CDR1 is ENHRY and CDR2 is SYGVKD. For the CDR3, the DNA is TGTGCCATCAGTGAGCTGGGTACTAATGAAAAACTGTTTTTT. It encodes CAISELGTNEKLFF.

The J gene is TRBJ1-1, the V gene TRBV6-1; D not resolved. The V end was cut by 8 bases, the J end by 1 base, with 5 bases between. CDR1 is MNHNS, CDR2 SASEGT, per germline. This CDR3 region has 11 residues. The DNA for the CDR3 is TGTGCCAGCCTTAGGAACACTGAAGCTTTCTTT. It is translated as CASLRNTEAFF.

The CDR3 nucleotides read TGTGCCAGCAGTACAGGGACATTCATGAACACTGAAGCTTTCTTT. Translated, it gives CASSTGTFMNTEAFF. The rearrangement links TRBV5-6 to TRBJ1-1; D may be TRBD1 (6 bases). V was pared by 5 bases and J by 0 bases, with 14 bases between. Germline V gives CDR1 SGHDT, CDR2 YYEEEE. The CDR3 sequence is 15 residues long.

The count of this clone is one. The chain joins TRBV5-8 to TRBJ1-2; D is ambiguous. V was pared by 0 bases and J by 8 bases, with 14 bases between. There are 14 residues in the CDR3. Germline lookup yields CDR1 SGHTS and CDR2 YDEGEE. CDR3 in amino acids: CASSLAAGSLGYTF. CDR3 coding DNA: TGTGCCAGCAGCTTGGCCGCTGGGTCTCTAGGCTACACCTTC.

The rearrangement joins TRBV7-2 to TRBJ2-2; possible D gene TRBD2, 5 bases. Germline assignment: CDR1 SGHTA and CDR2 FQGNSA. The germline V and J ends were trimmed by 5 bases and 6 bases, with 13 bases remaining between them. The CDR3 contains 14 residues. The CDR3 DNA follows: TGTGCCAGCAGCCCGAACGGGAAGGCCGGGGAGCTGTTTTTT. Translated: CASSPNGKAGELFF. The entire variable domain, with the rest obtained from reference TRBV7-2 and TRBJ2-2, is as follows: GAGVSQSPSNKVTEKGKDVELRCDPISGHTALYWYRQSLGQGLEFLIYFQGNSAPDKSGLPSDRFSAERTGGSVSTLTIQRTQQEDSAVYLCASSPNGKAGELFFGEGSRLTVL.

The chain couples TRBV6-6 to TRBJ1-6; TRBD1 aligns across 7 bases. CDR3 length: 14 residues. CDR1 MNHNY and CDR2 SVGAGI come from the germline V gene (reference sequence). The trim removed 7 bases at V and 8 bases at J, leaving 8 bases unmatched. CDR3 coding DNA: TGTGCCAGCACTGCTATAGGGGGCGATTCACCCCTCCACTTT. Encoded protein: CASTAIGGDSPLHF.

V gene TRBV18 combines with J gene TRBJ1-4; the D is unclear. Germline V gene data show CDR1 as KGHSH and CDR2 as LQKENI. This CDR3 has 14 amino acids. V lost 6 bases to trimming and J lost 6 bases, with 14 bases between them. Here the CDR3 reads CASSSRMGDEKLFF. The CDR3 region has the DNA TGTGCCAGCTCTTCCCGCATGGGCGATGAAAAACTGTTTTTT.

This clone occurred once. J is TRBJ1-5 and V is TRBV27; possible D gene TRBD1, 6 bases. CDR1 is MNHEY and CDR2 is SMNVEV in the germline V gene (reference sequence). Trimming shortened V by 0 bases and J by 7 bases, and 13 bases separated the two germline ends. The CDR3 contains 15 residues. The CDR3 loop reads CASSLSGGGYQPQHF. The DNA for the CDR3 is TGTGCCAGCAGTTTATCAGGGGGTGGGTACCAGCCCCAGCATTTT.

The chain couples TRBV4-2 to TRBJ1-5; no clear D gene. Trimming removed 0 bases from V and 6 bases from J, with 12 bases in between. CDR1 is LGHNA, CDR2 YNFKEQ, per germline. This CDR3 contains 15 residues. CDR3 protein: CASSQDVGRPQPQHF. The CDR3 DNA reads as TGTGCCAGCAGCCAAGATGTAGGGAGACCTCAGCCCCAGCATTTT.

This clone appeared once. This chain connects TRBV19 to TRBJ2-2; possibly TRBD1 for D (5 bases). This CDR3 is built from 14 residues. Deletions cut 7 bases from V and 1 base from J, with 10 bases between. Germline assignment: CDR1 LNHDA and CDR2 SQIVND (reference sequence). CDR3 bases: TGTGCCAGTATCAGGGCGGAGAACACCGGGGAGCTGTTTTTT. Translated: CASIRAENTGELFF.

This rearrangement joins TRBV9 to TRBJ2-3; D is uncertain. The CDR3 is 16 residues long. Looked up from germline, CDR1 is SGDLS and CDR2 is YYNGEE. Deletions cut 0 bases from V and 1 base from J, with 12 bases between. CDR3: CASSVVPGDGTDTQYF. Here the CDR3 DNA reads TGTGCCAGCAGCGTAGTTCCTGGGGATGGCACAGATACGCAGTATTTT.

CDR3 sequence reads: CASSQAVGEQYF. The CDR3 bases are TGCGCCAGCAGCCAAGCGGTCGGCGAGCAGTACTTC. V usage is TRBV4-1 and J usage is TRBJ2-7, with D uncertain. CDR3 size: 12 residues. Per the germline V gene, CDR1 is MGHRA and CDR2 is YSYEKL. Deletions cut 1 base from V and 6 bases from J, with 7 bases between.

This clone appeared once. V usage is TRBV11-2 and J usage is TRBJ1-2; 9 bases line up with TRBD1. CDR1 SGHAT and CDR2 FQNNGV come from the germline V gene. V lost 5 bases, J lost 8 bases, and 9 bases stayed unmatched. CDR3 length equals 14 residues. CDR3 nucleotide sequence: TGTGCCAGCAGCCCCCGGGACAGGGTAAGGGGCTACACCTTC. This codes for CASSPRDRVRGYTF.

A note on this clone: Other DNA sequences in the same sample also yield this CDR3. The chain is built from TRBV27 and TRBJ1-2; D unresolved. The CDR3 length is 12 residues. From germline, CDR1 is MNHEY and CDR2 SMNVEV (reference sequence). Trimming stripped 2 bases from V and 6 bases from J, with 7 bases between. This CDR3 is CASSLGGHGYTF. In nucleotides, the CDR3 is TGTGCCAGCAGTTTAGGAGGGCATGGCTACACCTTC.

The V and J genes are TRBV30 and TRBJ1-6; D is ambiguous. The CDR3 runs 12 residues. The V and J ends lost 3 bases and 5 bases respectively, with 5 bases between them. Germline loops: CDR1 GTSNPN, CDR2 SVGIG (reference sequence). The CDR3 region is CAWSDDNSPLHF. For the CDR3, the DNA is TGTGCCTGGAGCGACGATAATTCACCCCTCCACTTT.

V and J are TRBV27 and TRBJ1-2; no firm D call. Germline V gene sequence: CDR1 MNHEY, CDR2 SMNVEV (reference sequence). V lost 0 bases, J lost 7 bases, and 6 bases lay in between. The CDR3 is 12 amino acids. This CDR3 reads CASSLSASGYTF. Written as DNA, the CDR3 is TGTGCCAGCAGTTTATCCGCCTCTGGCTACACCTTC.